One sample yielded the 22 T cell receptor beta chains listed below, sequenced in a study of shared T cell receptors in the human thymus (dated by TCRdb to 2020 to 2023). The library was obtained by the immunoSEQ multiplex PCR assay. Not all clones reach the TCRdb copy of this immuneACCESS table, which keeps in-frame sequences only. Checked studies attribute under half of the gap to unresolved V genes and leave the rest unexplained. In this sample the table shows more than 550,000 clones, about 90% of which occur a single time. The top ten clonotypes cover 0.0094% of the sample. This sample also appeared in a second study, on human thymus T cells.

Sample: thymocytes. These receptors all come from a boy younger than two with a congenital heart defect. Donor details come from another sample of the same person, matched by shared clones.

V usage is TRBV11-3 and J usage is TRBJ1-1, with a tentative D call TRBD1 (5 bases). CDR1 and CDR2 from the germline V gene are SGHNT and YENEEA. This CDR3 is built from 13 residues. V was cut by 1 base and J by 4 bases, with 7 bases left in between. CDR3 bases: TGTGCCAGCAGCTTAGTCGGGGGCACTGAAGCTTTCTTT. Amino acids: CASSLVGGTEAFF.

This chain links TRBV27 with TRBJ2-1, with 8 bases aligning to TRBD2. Trimming at V came to 7 bases and at J to 8 bases, leaving 13 bases not matched to a gene. Germline lookup yields CDR1 MNHEY and CDR2 SMNVEV (reference sequence). The CDR3 spans 15 residues. The DNA of the CDR3 is TGTGCCAGCATAGTGAAGAGCGGGAGAAGACATGAGCAGTTCTTC. Translated, it gives CASIVKSGRRHEQFF.

V gene TRBV5-1 combines with J gene TRBJ1-1; D gene unclear. The V end was cut by 3 bases, the J end by 1 base, with 16 bases between. The CDR3 is 16 residues long. CDR1 and CDR2 (germline): SGHRS, YFSETQ. The CDR3 loop is CASSSRRTGRNTEAFF. The CDR3 region has the DNA TGCGCCAGCAGCTCCCGGAGGACGGGGAGGAACACTGAAGCTTTCTTT.

In its sample, this clone was seen a few times. V usage is TRBV5-6 and J usage is TRBJ2-7; 8 bases map to TRBD1. CDR1 SGHDT and CDR2 YYEEEE come from the germline V gene. V trimming: 3 bases; J trimming: 6 bases; junction bases outside the gene matches: 5. The CDR3 has 13 amino acids. Written as DNA, the CDR3 is TGTGCCAGCAGCTCCGGACAGGGTCTCGAGCAGTACTTC. It yields the protein CASSSGQGLEQYF.

This clone was detected a few times. J is TRBJ1-5 and V is TRBV6-1; D is possibly TRBD1 (5 bases). The germline V gene has CDR1 MNHNS and CDR2 SASEGT. Trimming left V 1 base short and J 0 bases short, with 13 bases between. This CDR3 region has 17 residues. The CDR3 is CASSEGAGIFSNQPQHF. DNA of the CDR3: TGTGCCAGCAGTGAAGGCGCAGGGATCTTTAGCAATCAGCCCCAGCATTTT.

This chain uses TRBV27 with TRBJ1-6; the match to TRBD1 covers 7 bases. Germline CDR1 is MNHEY and CDR2 is SMNVEV (reference sequence). Losses at the gene ends were 4 bases for V and 2 bases for J; bases not matched to a gene: 2. The CDR3 totals 15 residues. CDR3 nucleotides: TGTGCCAGCAGTTCCACAGGGGCCTATAATTCACCCCTCCACTTT. Its translation is CASSSTGAYNSPLHF.

This clone was seen more than once but under ten times. The V and J genes are TRBV29-1 and TRBJ2-5; D remains ambiguous. Germline values: CDR1 SQVTM, CDR2 ANQGSEA. V dropped 4 bases and J dropped 3 bases, with 15 bases sitting between them. There are 14 residues in the CDR3. CDR3: CSVGQAGQKETQYF. The CDR3 nucleotides are TGCAGCGTTGGCCAAGCTGGGCAAAAAGAGACCCAGTACTTC.

V is TRBV5-6 and J is TRBJ1-5; D call uncertain. The germline V gene encodes CDR1 SGHDT and CDR2 YYEEEE. This CDR3 is built from 16 residues. V lost 3 bases to trimming and J lost 3 bases, with 16 bases between them. CDR3 DNA: TGTGCCAGCAGCTCATGGCGGTCTTCTTTCAATCAGCCCCAGCATTTT. This gives the protein CASSSWRSSFNQPQHF.

V is TRBV6-4 and J is TRBJ1-1; TRBD1 might be the D (5 bases). This CDR3 comprises 13 residues. V lost 10 bases to trimming and J lost 1 base, with 13 bases between them. CDR1 is MRHNA and CDR2 is SNTAGT in the germline V gene. CDR3: CATRGSGNTEAFF. The CDR3 DNA reads TGTGCCACCCGGGGGTCGGGGAACACTGAAGCTTTCTTT.

This chain joins TRBV27 and TRBJ2-7; the match to TRBD1 covers 7 bases. CDR3 length: 14 residues. Looked up from germline, CDR1 is MNHEY and CDR2 is SMNVEV (reference sequence). J gave up 3 bases and V 6 bases, and 8 bases lay outside the gene matches. The CDR3 region has the DNA TGTGCCAGCAGCAACCGGGACAGAAACTACGAGCAGTACTTC. Amino acid sequence: CASSNRDRNYEQYF.

The CDR3 nucleotides read TGTGCCAGCAGTTACTCGGCCAGGCGGAACACCGGGGAGCTGTTTTTT. This translates into CASSYSARRNTGELFF. The V and J genes are TRBV6-5 and TRBJ2-2; no reliable D call. The CDR3 has 16 residues. Germline-derived CDR1 and CDR2 are MNHEY and SVGAGI. The germline V and J ends were trimmed by 0 bases and 1 base, with 9 bases remaining between them.

The chain combines TRBV28 with TRBJ1-2; a possible D gene is TRBD1 (6 bases). The CDR3 is made up of 12 amino acids. V was cut by 6 bases and J by 3 bases, with 8 bases left in between. CDR1 is MDHEN and CDR2 is SYDVKM in the germline V gene. CDR3 DNA: TGTGCCAGCAGACGGACAGACTATGGCTACACCTTC. As protein: CASRRTDYGYTF.

This chain uses TRBV10-3 with TRBJ2-5, with TRBD1 as a possible D gene (5 bases). This CDR3 spans 14 amino acids. Between the trimmed V and J ends, which lost 3 bases and 4 bases, there was a span of 12 bases. Germline CDR1 ENHRY, CDR2 SYGVKD. The CDR3 bases are TGTGCCATCAGTGAAAGGGGTGTGGCAGAGACCCAGTACTTC. Amino acid sequence: CAISERGVAETQYF.

The rearrangement joins TRBV9 to TRBJ2-2; weak D call: TRBD2 (5 bases). The CDR3 consists of 14 residues. Looked up from germline, CDR1 is SGDLS and CDR2 is YYNGEE. V lost 3 bases and J 4 bases, leaving 10 bases between the germline ends. The CDR3 reads CASSDPEGTGELFF. As DNA, the CDR3 is TGTGCCAGCAGCGATCCCGAGGGCACCGGGGAGCTGTTTTTT.

V and J are TRBV27 and TRBJ2-2; 7 nucleotides match TRBD2. The CDR3 totals 17 residues. Trimming cost V 0 bases and J 1 base; bases outside gene matches: 5. Germline V gene data show CDR1 as MNHEY and CDR2 as SMNVEV (reference sequence). CDR3 DNA: TGTGCCAGCAGTTTATCCCCTGCTAGCGGGAACACCGGGGAGCTGTTTTTT. Translating gives CASSLSPASGNTGELFF.

The chain joins TRBV6-5 to TRBJ1-1; D may be TRBD1 (5 bases). The length of the CDR3 is 13 residues. The germline gives CDR1 MNHEY, CDR2 SVGAGI. Trimming cost V 4 bases and J 1 base, with 7 bases left between them. CDR3 sequence reads: CASSWQGNTEAFF. The DNA of the CDR3 is TGTGCCAGCAGTTGGCAGGGGAACACTGAAGCTTTCTTT.

In nucleotides, the CDR3 is TGTGCCAGCAGTGAATATCGGCAGGGCCACGAGCAGTACTTC. Amino acid sequence: CASSEYRQGHEQYF. V and J are TRBV25-1 and TRBJ2-7; possible D gene TRBD1, 5 bases. Per germline, CDR1 MGHDK and CDR2 SYGVNS. CDR3 length: 14 amino acids. V was clipped by 0 bases and J by 5 bases, with 11 bases between them.

CDR3 in amino acids: CASSLSGPERGTEAFF. For the CDR3, the DNA is TGTGCCAGCAGTTTATCGGGGCCGGAGAGAGGCACTGAAGCTTTCTTT. The gene calls are TRBV27 and TRBJ1-1; a possible D gene is TRBD1 (5 bases). There are 16 residues in the CDR3. The germline V gene has CDR1 MNHEY and CDR2 SMNVEV (reference sequence). Trimming cost V 0 bases and J 4 bases, with 15 bases left between them.

The gene calls are TRBV27 and TRBJ2-7; tentatively, D is TRBD1 (6 bases). This CDR3 has 15 residues. V was cut by 5 bases and J by 0 bases, with 14 bases left in between. CDR1 MNHEY and CDR2 SMNVEV come from the germline V gene (reference sequence). The CDR3 protein is CASSLRTEGSYEQYF. As DNA, the CDR3 is TGTGCCAGCAGTCTCCGGACAGAGGGCTCCTACGAGCAGTACTTC.

The rearrangement uses TRBV12-5 and TRBJ2-1, with 10 bases aligning to TRBD2. The V and J ends lost 4 bases and 7 bases, in that order; junction bases with no gene match: 16. Looked up from germline, CDR1 is LGHNT and CDR2 is FRNRAP. The CDR3 contains 18 residues. CDR3 sequence: CASGSQPPTSGALNEQFF. DNA for the CDR3: TGTGCTAGTGGTTCCCAACCCCCCACTAGCGGGGCTTTGAATGAGCAGTTCTTC.

The J gene is TRBJ2-1, the V gene TRBV5-4, with 8 positions matching TRBD2. V dropped 4 bases and J dropped 7; count of bases not matched to a gene: 19. CDR1 is SGHNT and CDR2 is YYREEE in the germline V gene (reference sequence). CDR3 length: 18 residues. CDR3 region: CASSPGGSGVPAGNEQFF. The CDR3 nucleotides read TGTGCCAGCAGCCCGGGTGGTAGCGGGGTCCCCGCGGGTAATGAGCAGTTCTTC. Complete variable domain (other parts from reference TRBV5-4 and TRBJ2-1): ETGVTQSPTHLIKTRGQQVTLRCSSQSGHNTVSWYQQALGQGPQFIFQYYREEENGRGNFPPRFSGLQFPNYSSELNVNALELDDSALYLCASSPGGSGVPAGNEQFFGPGTRLTVL.

V gene TRBV5-6 combines with J gene TRBJ1-5, with 7 bases fitting TRBD1. V shed 4 bases, J shed 2 bases, and the junction held 6 bases outside the gene matches. Germline V gene lookup returns CDR1 SGHDT and CDR2 YYEEEE. The CDR3 loop spans 15 amino acids. The CDR3 reads CASSVSQGRNQPQHF. CDR3 in DNA: TGTGCCAGCAGCGTATCACAGGGGCGCAATCAGCCCCAGCATTTT.